Below, 8 T cell receptor beta chains from the same sample are listed, as sequenced in a study of blood T cell repertoires in COVID-19. Profiling relied on immunoSEQ multiplex PCR, and the TCRdb table lists in-frame clones only, not all of them. The table includes approximately 300,000 clones, about nine tenths detected once. The sample comprised PBMCs or T cells enriched from blood (not recorded which). Source of these receptors: a man in his 60s who had recovered from COVID-19.

The chain carries TRBV6-1 and TRBJ2-5; D is unclear. Trimming took 0 bases from V and 5 from J, leaving 25 bases between them. CDR1 is MNHNS, CDR2 SASEGT, per germline. CDR3 length: 19 amino acids. The CDR3 sequence: CASSEAVVPLSYRAETQYF. The CDR3 DNA reads as TGTGCCAGCAGTGAAGCTGTAGTTCCCCTTTCTTATCGCGCGGAGACCCAGTACTTC.

The genes are TRBV5-4 and TRBJ2-7; 12 positions agree with TRBD2. The CDR3 extends over 17 amino acids. V lost 4 bases to trimming and J lost 2 bases; unmatched junction nucleotides: 10. Germline V lookup: CDR1 SGHNT, CDR2 YYREEE (reference sequence). The DNA for the CDR3 is TGTGCCAGCAGCCCGGGGGGTCCTAGCGGGAGGGCCTACGAGCAGTACTTC. It is translated as CASSPGGPSGRAYEQYF.

This chain uses TRBV27 with TRBJ2-1, with D possibly TRBD1 on 6 matching bases. The CDR3 has 13 residues. V was trimmed by 2 bases and J by 7 bases, leaving 9 bases between them. Looked up from germline, CDR1 is MNHEY and CDR2 is SMNVEV (reference sequence). CDR3 protein: CASSLNQGNEQFF. The CDR3 coding sequence is TGTGCCAGCAGTTTAAACCAGGGGAATGAGCAGTTCTTC.

This clone has just one count. The chain combines TRBV5-1 with TRBJ2-5; D not certain. CDR3 length: 15 residues. Germline assignment: CDR1 SGHRS and CDR2 YFSETQ. The V end was cut by 0 bases, the J end by 5 bases, with 14 bases between. The CDR3: CASSLERLAGETQYF. The CDR3 region has the DNA TGCGCCAGCAGCTTGGAGAGGCTGGCTGGCGAGACCCAGTACTTC.

The V call is TRBV5-1, the J call TRBJ2-1; no firm D call. Germline CDR1 reads SGHRS; CDR2 reads YFSETQ. The germline V and J ends were trimmed by 4 bases and 0 bases, with 11 bases remaining between them. CDR3 size: 15 residues. The CDR3 DNA is TGCGCCAGCAGCCGTCGACTGAGCTCCTACAATGAGCAGTTCTTC. Protein: CASSRRLSSYNEQFF.

The genes are TRBV19 and TRBJ1-2; TRBD1 agrees at 10 bases. This CDR3 spans 16 amino acids. Losses at the gene ends were 1 base for V and 7 bases for J; bases not matched to a gene: 9. Germline CDR1 LNHDA, CDR2 SQIVND (reference sequence). CDR3 amino acids: CASSIGTWDRGCGYTF. CDR3 in DNA: TGTGCCAGTAGTATAGGGACCTGGGACAGGGGTTGTGGCTACACCTTC.

V usage is TRBV6-5 and J usage is TRBJ2-4; unclear D gene. In germline, CDR1 is MNHEY, CDR2 SVGAGI. Deletions cut 2 bases from V and 3 bases from J, with 14 bases between. CDR3 length equals 16 residues. CDR3 in amino acids: CASSYTQQAGKNIQYF. CDR3 DNA: TGTGCCAGCAGTTACACGCAGCAGGCTGGCAAAAACATTCAGTACTTC.

V and J are TRBV5-1 and TRBJ1-1; 7 nucleotides line up with TRBD1. Unmatched junction bases numbered 4, after V lost 0 bases and J lost 2 bases. This CDR3 spans 15 amino acids. Germline V gives CDR1 SGHRS, CDR2 YFSETQ. The CDR3 region has the DNA TGCGCCAGCAGCTTGGGGCAGGGGGTAAACACTGAAGCTTTCTTT. It codes for CASSLGQGVNTEAFF.